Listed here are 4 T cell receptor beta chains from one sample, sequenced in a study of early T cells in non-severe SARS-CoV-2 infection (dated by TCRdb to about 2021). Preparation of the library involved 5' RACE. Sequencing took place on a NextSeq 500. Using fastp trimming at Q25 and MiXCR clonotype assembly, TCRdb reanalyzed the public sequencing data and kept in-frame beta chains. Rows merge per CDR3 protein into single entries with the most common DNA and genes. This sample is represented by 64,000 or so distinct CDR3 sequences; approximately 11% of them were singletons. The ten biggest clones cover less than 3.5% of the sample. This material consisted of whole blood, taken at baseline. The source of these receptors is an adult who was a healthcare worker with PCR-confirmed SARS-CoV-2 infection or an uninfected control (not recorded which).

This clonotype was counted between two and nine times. For the CDR3, the DNA is TGTGCCAGCAGCTTAGGTGGGGGGAATAATTCACCCCTCCACTTT. Protein sequence: CASSLGGGNNSPLHF. This chain links TRBV7-6 with TRBJ1-6, with D maybe TRBD1 (5 bases). CDR1 and CDR2 (germline): SGHVS, FNYEAQ. V dropped 1 base and J dropped 5 bases, with 9 bases sitting between them. CDR3 length: 15 residues. Supplemented by reference TRBV7-6 and TRBJ1-6, the full variable domain reads GAGVSQSPRYKVTKRGQDVALRCDPISGHVSLYWYRQALGQGPEFLTYFNYEAQQDKSGLPNDRFSAERPEGSISTLTIQRTEQRDSAMYRCASSLGGGNNSPLHFGNGTRLTVT.

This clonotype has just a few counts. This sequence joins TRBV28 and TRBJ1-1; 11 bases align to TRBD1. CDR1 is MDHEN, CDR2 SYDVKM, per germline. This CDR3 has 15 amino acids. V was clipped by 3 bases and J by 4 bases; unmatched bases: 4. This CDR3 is CASSFPGTGGTEAFF. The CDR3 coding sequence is TGTGCCAGCAGTTTCCCCGGGACAGGGGGCACTGAAGCTTTCTTT.

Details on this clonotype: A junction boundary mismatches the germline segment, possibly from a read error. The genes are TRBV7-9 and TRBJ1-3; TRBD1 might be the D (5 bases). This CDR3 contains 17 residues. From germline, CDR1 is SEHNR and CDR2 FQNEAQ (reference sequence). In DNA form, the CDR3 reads TGTGTCAGCACGGACGGGAAGGGGAGGTCCGGTGGAAACACCATATATTTT. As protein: CVSTDGKGRSGGNTIYF.

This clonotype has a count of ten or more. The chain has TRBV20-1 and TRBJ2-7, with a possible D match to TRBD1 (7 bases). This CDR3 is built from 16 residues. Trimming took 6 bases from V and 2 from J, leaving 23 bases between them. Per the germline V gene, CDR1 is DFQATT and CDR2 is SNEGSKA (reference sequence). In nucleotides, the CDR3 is TGCAGTGCGCCCAGGGCAGGGGGGAAGATGACCTACGAGCAGTACTTC. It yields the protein CSAPRAGGKMTYEQYF.